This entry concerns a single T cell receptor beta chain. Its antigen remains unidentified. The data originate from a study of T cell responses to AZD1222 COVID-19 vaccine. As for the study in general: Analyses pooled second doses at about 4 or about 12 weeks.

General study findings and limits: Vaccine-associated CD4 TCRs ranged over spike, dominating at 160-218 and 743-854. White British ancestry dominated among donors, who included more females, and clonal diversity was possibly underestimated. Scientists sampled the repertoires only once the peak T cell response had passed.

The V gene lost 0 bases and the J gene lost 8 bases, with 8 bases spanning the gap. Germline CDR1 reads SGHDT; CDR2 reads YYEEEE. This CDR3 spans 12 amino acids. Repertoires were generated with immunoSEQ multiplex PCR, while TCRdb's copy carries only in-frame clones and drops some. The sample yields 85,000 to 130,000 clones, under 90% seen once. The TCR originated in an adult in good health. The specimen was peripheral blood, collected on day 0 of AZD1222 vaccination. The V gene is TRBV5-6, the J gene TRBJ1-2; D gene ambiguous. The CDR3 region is CASSLGQVGYTF. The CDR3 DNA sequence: TGTGCCAGCAGCTTGGGGCAGGTCGGCTACACCTTC.